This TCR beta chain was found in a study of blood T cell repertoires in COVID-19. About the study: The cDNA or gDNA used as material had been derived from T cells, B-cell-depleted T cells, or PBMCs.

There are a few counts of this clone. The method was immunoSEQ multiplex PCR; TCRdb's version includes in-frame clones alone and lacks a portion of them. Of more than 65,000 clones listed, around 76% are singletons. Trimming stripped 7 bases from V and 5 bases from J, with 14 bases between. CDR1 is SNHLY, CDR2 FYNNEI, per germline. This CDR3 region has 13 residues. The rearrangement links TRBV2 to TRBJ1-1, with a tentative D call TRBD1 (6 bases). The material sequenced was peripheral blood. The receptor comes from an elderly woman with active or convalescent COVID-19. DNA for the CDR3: TGTGCCAGCACCGGGGGGCGGGAAACTGAAGCTTTCTTT. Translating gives CASTGGRETEAFF.